The 19 T cell receptor beta chains presented below share a single source sample, sequenced in a study of response to subunit inactivated influenza vaccine. MiXCR, applied by TCRdb to the RT-PCR reads, yields one record per CDR3 protein. In the table there are 150,000 or so distinct CDR3 sequences, roughly a tenth of which are singletons. Sequences were derived from CD8+ T cells sorted from PBMCs, sampled about 24 months after vaccination. These receptors all stem from a man between 50 and 75 years old who received an inactivated influenza vaccine.

This clonotype was counted a few times. The chain recombines TRBV12-3 or TRBV12-4 with TRBJ1-5; a possible D gene is TRBD1 (6 bases). V was pared by 5 bases and J by 6 bases, with 14 bases between. This CDR3 is 14 amino acids long. CDR3 sequence reads: CASSLTGSTQPQHF. In DNA form, the CDR3 reads TGTGCCAGCAGTCTCACAGGGTCCACTCAGCCCCAGCATTTT.

The rearrangement uses TRBV5-6 and TRBJ2-7, with 9 nucleotides matching TRBD1. Germline values: CDR1 SGHDT, CDR2 YYEEEE. The ends lost 2 bases at V and 3 bases at J; junction bases unmatched: 3. The CDR3 has 14 residues. The CDR3, as DNA: TGTGCCAGCAGCTTTGGGACAGGGCACTACGAGCAGTACTTC. Its translation is CASSFGTGHYEQYF. The whole variable domain, remainder taken from reference TRBV5-6 and TRBJ2-7, is DAGVTQSPTHLIKTRGQQVTLRCSPKSGHDTVSWYQQALGQGPQFIFQYYEEEERQRGNFPDRFSGHQFPNYSSELNVNALLLGDSALYLCASSFGTGHYEQYFGPGTRLTVT.

This rearrangement joins TRBV11-1 to TRBJ2-5, with 7 bases matching TRBD1. Germline CDR1 and CDR2: SGHAT and FQDESV (reference sequence). With V trimmed by 1 base and J by 5 bases, 1 base remained unmatched. The CDR3 has 13 residues. CDR3 bases: TGTGCCAGCAGCTTAGAGGGGGCGGAGACCCAGTACTTC. It specifies CASSLEGAETQYF.

V is TRBV5-6 and J is TRBJ2-1; TRBD1 agrees at 9 bases. Germline values: CDR1 SGHDT, CDR2 YYEEEE. This CDR3 spans 16 amino acids. Losses at the gene ends were 1 base for V and 6 bases for J; bases not matched to a gene: 8. The CDR3 loop reads CASSLITGGLANEQFF. The DNA for the CDR3 is TGTGCCAGCAGCTTGATCACAGGGGGCCTAGCCAATGAGCAGTTCTTC.

This clonotype was picked up a small number of times. This chain connects TRBV6-1 to TRBJ2-5; 11 nucleotides align to TRBD2. Germline V lookup: CDR1 MNHNS, CDR2 SASEGT. V shed 3 bases, J shed 5 bases, and the junction held 5 bases outside the gene matches. This CDR3 has 15 residues. The CDR3 DNA is TGTGCCAGCAGTGAGTGGGCTAGCGGGAGGGAGACCCAGTACTTC. It yields the protein CASSEWASGRETQYF.

This clonotype was recorded a few times. This chain's CDR3 is CASTVYMNTGELFF. The CDR3 DNA reads TGTGCCAGCACTGTCTACATGAACACCGGGGAGCTGTTTTTT. This chain joins TRBV6-2 or TRBV6-3 and TRBJ2-2; D call uncertain. The germline gives CDR1 MNHEY, CDR2 SVGEGT. Trimming shortened V by 7 bases and J by 1 base, and 10 bases separated the two germline ends. The CDR3 runs 14 residues.

J is TRBJ2-7 and V is TRBV11-2; 7 bases map to TRBD2. The CDR3 contains 17 residues. Germline loops: CDR1 SGHAT, CDR2 FQNNGV. V dropped 5 bases and J dropped 3; count of bases not matched to a gene: 16. CDR3 in amino acids: CASSPLAYVAGHYEQYF. Here the CDR3 DNA reads TGTGCCAGCAGCCCTTTGGCTTACGTAGCGGGCCACTACGAGCAGTACTTC.

This clonotype occurred many times. This chain connects TRBV4-1 to TRBJ2-1; 9 nucleotides line up with TRBD2. The CDR3 loop spans 16 amino acids. Looked up from germline, CDR1 is MGHRA and CDR2 is YSYEKL. The V gene end was trimmed by 0 bases and the J gene end by 8 bases; junction bases not matched to a gene: 8. The CDR3 protein is CASSQDRAGGTDEQFF. CDR3 nucleotide sequence: TGCGCCAGCAGCCAAGATCGGGCGGGGGGGACGGATGAGCAGTTCTTC.

This clonotype was found a few times. This chain links TRBV2 with TRBJ2-7; TRBD2 matches at 7 bases. This CDR3 is built from 16 residues. Germline lookup yields CDR1 SNHLY and CDR2 FYNNEI. Trimming cost V 3 bases and J 0 bases; bases outside gene matches: 8. The CDR3 sequence: CASSEGLPPYSYEQYF. CDR3 nucleotides: TGTGCCAGCAGTGAGGGACTACCGCCCTACTCCTACGAGCAGTACTTC.

This clonotype was seen many times. This chain links TRBV29-1 with TRBJ2-3; D gene ambiguous. The V end lost 2 bases, the J end lost 6 bases, and 12 bases lay between the germline ends. The V gene's germline CDR1 is SQVTM and CDR2 ANQGSEA. The CDR3 is 13 residues long. CDR3 DNA: TGCAGCGTTGAATTTAGGCTTCAGGATACGCAGTATTTT. Its protein product is CSVEFRLQDTQYF.

This clonotype appeared a few times. The CDR3 spells CASSPPGLAAYEQYF. CDR3 bases: TGTGCCAGCAGTCCTCCGGGACTAGCAGCATACGAGCAGTACTTC. The chain is built from TRBV6-2 or TRBV6-3 and TRBJ2-7, with 9 bases aligning to TRBD2. The CDR3 runs 15 residues. After removal of 5 bases from V and 4 bases from J, the junction contained 9 bases not matched to a gene. Germline V gene lookup returns CDR1 MNHEY and CDR2 SVGEGT.

This chain links TRBV20-1 with TRBJ2-2; no clear D gene. This CDR3 has 15 amino acids. The V gene lost 0 bases and the J gene lost 0 bases, with 8 bases spanning the gap. Per germline, CDR1 DFQATT and CDR2 SNEGSKA (reference sequence). CDR3 region: CSAREVGTNTGELFF. CDR3 DNA: TGCAGTGCTAGAGAAGTGGGTACGAACACCGGGGAGCTGTTTTTT.

This clonotype was found a few times. As DNA, the CDR3 is TGTGCCAGCAGCTTATTGCGGGAGAATTATGGGGCCAACGTCCTGACTTTC. Translation: CASSLLRENYGANVLTF. V is TRBV7-8 and J is TRBJ2-6, with 7 bases matching TRBD2. CDR1 and CDR2 (germline): SGHVS, FQNEAQ. V lost 2 bases, J lost 3 bases, and 7 bases stayed unmatched. The CDR3 sequence is 17 residues long.

This rearrangement joins TRBV5-1 to TRBJ2-1; D gene ambiguous. The V end was cut by 1 base, the J end by 2 bases, with 16 bases between. The CDR3 totals 17 residues. From germline, CDR1 is SGHRS and CDR2 YFSETQ. The CDR3 coding sequence is TGCGCCAGCAGCTTGATGGACCCCCCGTCTGCCTACAATGAGCAGTTCTTC. Its translation: CASSLMDPPSAYNEQFF.

The CDR3 DNA sequence: TGTGCCACCAGCAGAGTGGAAAACACTGAAGCTTTCTTT. Protein sequence: CATSRVENTEAFF. V usage is TRBV15 and J usage is TRBJ1-1, with D unresolved. Germline loops: CDR1 LNHNV, CDR2 YYDKDF (reference sequence). The length of the CDR3 is 13 residues. V dropped 1 base and J dropped 2 bases, with 5 bases sitting between them. Variable domain in full (rest from reference TRBV15 and TRBJ1-1): DAMVIQNPRYQVTQFGKPVTLSCSQTLNHNVMYWYQQKSSQAPKLLFHYYDKDFNNEADTPDNFQSRRPNTSFCFLDIRSPGLGDTAMYLCATSRVENTEAFFGQGTRLTVV.

As regards this clonotype: This may be a read error: a much more frequent sequence differs by one nucleotide. This chain links TRBV12-3 or TRBV12-4 with TRBJ1-2; D unresolved. This CDR3 has 13 amino acids. The DNA of the CDR3 is TGTGCCAGCAGTTTACCGGGCTTCTATGGCCACACCTTC. Its translation is CASSLPGFYGHTF.

This clonotype was observed a handful of times. V and J are TRBV28 and TRBJ1-1; 10 positions match TRBD1. With V trimmed by 4 bases and J by 6 bases, 5 bases remained unmatched. This CDR3 contains 14 residues. The germline V gene has CDR1 MDHEN and CDR2 SYDVKM. CDR3 coding DNA: TGTGCCAGCAGTTCGGGACAGGGGCTGGCTGAAGCTTTCTTT. Translated: CASSSGQGLAEAFF.

This clonotype showed up just a few times. The chain has TRBV20-1 and TRBJ2-7; D possibly corresponds to TRBD1 (6 bases). V gave up 0 bases and J gave up 2 bases, with 11 bases separating them. Germline assignment: CDR1 DFQATT and CDR2 SNEGSKA (reference sequence). CDR3 size: 14 residues. CDR3 bases: TGCAGTGCTAGAGAGGTTGAGGGGGCCTACGAGCAGTACTTC. Residues: CSAREVEGAYEQYF.

The J gene is TRBJ2-2, the V gene TRBV7-3; 10 bases agree with TRBD2. The germline gives CDR1 SGHTA, CDR2 FQGTGA. With 5 bases clipped from V and 6 bases from J, the junction kept 9 bases outside the gene matches. The CDR3 runs 16 residues. The CDR3 reads CASSPREAGGPGELFF. The CDR3 DNA reads TGTGCCAGCAGCCCCCGGGAAGCGGGAGGGCCCGGGGAGCTGTTTTTT.